Below are 30 T cell receptor beta chains sequenced from a single sample in a study of identical twins listed by TCRdb under 2016. Preparation of the library involved 5' RACE. Sequencing used an Illumina HiSeq 2000. The public reads were reprocessed in TCRdb via fastp at Q25 and MiXCR, keeping in-frame beta chains. Identical CDR3 protein sequences are pooled into one entry, listed with their most common genes and DNA. The sample table contains a few hundred thousand distinct CDR3 sequences; only one count was recorded for about 8.5% of them. The ten largest make up less than 4% of the sample. In addition, the sample was reused for a study of yellow fever vaccine responses in identical twins.

Material: CD8+ T cells sorted from blood. These receptors were taken from a woman between 18 and 30 years old in good health.

The V call is TRBV7-6, the J call TRBJ1-4; 8 bases are shared with TRBD1. The CDR3 covers 14 residues. Germline V gene data show CDR1 as SGHVS and CDR2 as FNYEAQ. The V gene end was trimmed by 1 base and the J gene end by 8 bases; junction bases not matched to a gene: 3. This CDR3 reads CASSLVQGGEKLFF. The CDR3 region has the DNA TGTGCCAGCAGCTTAGTACAGGGGGGGGAAAAACTGTTTTTT.

This clonotype was counted many times. V is TRBV7-9 and J is TRBJ2-5; D is possibly TRBD2 (6 bases). V was shortened by 3 bases and J by 0 bases, with 11 bases between the two germline ends. CDR3 length equals 15 residues. Germline V CDR1 and CDR2: SEHNR, FQNEAQ (reference sequence). The CDR3 sequence: CASSLLREDQETQYF. The CDR3 coding sequence is TGTGCCAGCAGCTTGTTAAGGGAGGACCAAGAGACCCAGTACTTC.

In this sample, this clonotype turned up many times. This sequence joins TRBV6-1 and TRBJ2-5, with 7 bases that match TRBD2. The ends lost 7 bases at V and 7 bases at J; junction bases unmatched: 9. This CDR3 region has 13 residues. Looked up from germline, CDR1 is MNHNS and CDR2 is SASEGT. CDR3 amino acids: CASMTSPHRTQYF. In DNA, the CDR3 is TGTGCCAGCATGACTAGCCCCCACCGGACCCAGTACTTC.

CDR3 DNA sequence: TGTGCCAGCAGCTTTATTGCTCTAGACAGGGCCTTCCTCGAAGCTTTCTTT. It codes for CASSFIALDRAFLEAFF. V and J are TRBV7-9 and TRBJ1-1; 7 nucleotides match TRBD1. The CDR3 spans 17 residues. The V and J ends lost 3 bases and 8 bases, in that order; junction bases with no gene match: 18. The V gene's germline CDR1 is SEHNR and CDR2 FQNEAQ (reference sequence).

In this sample, this clonotype turned up many times. The J gene is TRBJ2-7, the V gene TRBV5-4; D not resolved. Between the trimmed V and J ends, which lost 0 bases and 4 bases, there was a span of 14 bases. This CDR3 comprises 15 residues. The V gene's germline CDR1 is SGHNT and CDR2 YYREEE (reference sequence). CDR3 nucleotide sequence: TGTGCCAGCAGCTTGGAAGGGCCCAGTCGGTACGAGCAGTACTTC. Translated: CASSLEGPSRYEQYF. Variable domain in full (rest from reference TRBV5-4 and TRBJ2-7): ETGVTQSPTHLIKTRGQQVTLRCSSQSGHNTVSWYQQALGQGPQFIFQYYREEENGRGNFPPRFSGLQFPNYSSELNVNALELDDSALYLCASSLEGPSRYEQYFGPGTRLTVT.

V gene TRBV4-2 combines with J gene TRBJ2-3; D might be TRBD2 (6 bases). The CDR3 is 14 amino acids. Germline V gene lookup returns CDR1 LGHNA and CDR2 YNFKEQ. The V gene lost 4 bases and the J gene lost 11 bases, with 19 bases spanning the gap. The CDR3 loop reads CASSRDGSGLEQYF. Written as DNA, the CDR3 is TGTGCCAGCAGCCGAGATGGTAGCGGATTGGAGCAGTATTTT.

The chain recombines TRBV27 with TRBJ2-1, with 7 nucleotides matching TRBD1. This CDR3 contains 13 residues. Germline trimming cut 5 bases from V and 6 bases from J; bases unmatched to any gene: 4. Germline lookup yields CDR1 MNHEY and CDR2 SMNVEV (reference sequence). CDR3 DNA sequence: TGTGCCAGCAGTGTGACAGGGCCCAATGAGCAGTTCTTC. This codes for CASSVTGPNEQFF.

This clonotype was seen repeatedly, ten times or more. The genes are TRBV3-1 and TRBJ2-2; D remains unclear. In germline, CDR1 is LGHDT, CDR2 YNNKEL (reference sequence). There are 12 residues in the CDR3. With 9 bases removed from V and 5 bases from J, the gap between germline ends came to 10 bases. DNA of the CDR3: TGTGCCAGTTTTGGGGAAACCGGGGAGCTGTTTTTT. Its translation is CASFGETGELFF.

The rearrangement joins TRBV7-9 to TRBJ2-7; D is undetermined. The CDR3 loop spans 17 amino acids. With 2 bases removed from V and 3 bases from J, the gap between germline ends came to 20 bases. The germline V gene encodes CDR1 SEHNR and CDR2 FQNEAQ (reference sequence). CDR3 residues: CASSLFPSTKSSYEQYF. CDR3 sequence (DNA): TGTGCCAGCAGCTTATTTCCGTCGACAAAAAGCAGCTACGAGCAGTACTTC.

The sample holds a few counts of this clonotype. This chain connects TRBV3-1 to TRBJ2-1; D not resolved. Germline lookup yields CDR1 LGHDT and CDR2 YNNKEL (reference sequence). The V gene lost 0 bases and the J gene lost 6 bases, with 3 bases spanning the gap. The CDR3 has 12 residues. The CDR3 DNA reads TGTGCCAGCAGCCAAGATCCCAATGAGCAGTTCTTC. Its protein is CASSQDPNEQFF.

There are many counts of this clonotype. This sequence joins TRBV12-3 or TRBV12-4 and TRBJ2-2; no reliable D call. Trimming stripped 4 bases from V and 4 bases from J, with 7 bases between. The CDR3 has 13 residues. CDR3 nucleotide sequence: TGTGCCAGCAGTTATCAGAGCACCGGGGAGCTGTTTTTT. Amino acids: CASSYQSTGELFF.

In its sample, this clonotype was seen a few times. V is TRBV20-1 and J is TRBJ2-5; TRBD1 is a possible D gene (5 bases). Germline V gene lookup returns CDR1 DFQATT and CDR2 SNEGSKA (reference sequence). The CDR3 length is 13 residues. V was shortened by 1 base and J by 3 bases, with 9 bases between the two germline ends. The CDR3, as DNA: TGCAGTGCTAGAGCGTTAGGGGAAGAGACCCAGTACTTC. Protein sequence: CSARALGEETQYF.

V is TRBV5-6 and J is TRBJ1-1, with D unclear. This CDR3 contains 14 residues. The germline CDR1 and CDR2 sequences are SGHDT and YYEEEE. Trimming took 0 bases from V and 6 from J, leaving 12 bases between them. The CDR3 DNA reads as TGTGCCAGCAGCTTGGAAGGGTTTTTGGCTGAAGCTTTCTTT. This encodes CASSLEGFLAEAFF.

The chain employs TRBV12-3 or TRBV12-4 and TRBJ1-6; TRBD1 agrees at 9 bases. The CDR3 runs to 16 residues. With V trimmed by 6 bases and J by 9 bases, 12 bases remained unmatched. CDR3 protein: CASRNPGQGPGSPLHF. CDR3 coding DNA: TGTGCCAGCAGAAACCCGGGACAGGGTCCCGGTTCACCCCTCCACTTT.

The chain uses TRBV7-8 and TRBJ2-5; 8 bases are a match to TRBD2. Germline V gene sequence: CDR1 SGHVS, CDR2 FQNEAQ. Trimming took 5 bases from V and 3 from J; bases not matched to a gene: 11. The CDR3 is 16 residues long. The CDR3 nucleotides read TGTGCCAGCAGCCCCCTGAGCGGGGGATGGGAAGAGACCCAGTACTTC. Translated, it gives CASSPLSGGWEETQYF.

Only a few counts were recorded for this clonotype. The rearrangement joins TRBV2 to TRBJ2-7, with TRBD1 identical over 11 bases. The CDR3 extends over 15 amino acids. Unmatched junction bases numbered 5, after V lost 2 bases and J lost 5 bases. Germline loops: CDR1 SNHLY, CDR2 FYNNEI. The CDR3, as DNA: TGTGCCAGCAGTGAACCGGGGACAGGGGGAAACGAGCAGTACTTC. Protein product: CASSEPGTGGNEQYF. Complete variable domain (other parts from reference TRBV2 and TRBJ2-7): EPEVTQTPSHQVTQMGQEVILRCVPISNHLYFYWYRQILGQKVEFLVSFYNNEISEKSEIFDDQFSVERPDGSNFTLKIRSTKLEDSAMYFCASSEPGTGGNEQYFGPGTRLTVT.

This clonotype was seen more than once but under ten times. V and J are TRBV7-9 and TRBJ1-6, with D tentatively TRBD1 (5 bases). The ends were cut back, 5 bases at V and 7 bases at J, with 12 bases in the middle. Per the germline V gene, CDR1 is SEHNR and CDR2 is FQNEAQ (reference sequence). CDR3 length equals 14 residues. CDR3 in amino acids: CASSTEGPNSPLHF. For the CDR3, the DNA is TGTGCCAGCAGCACCGAGGGACCCAATTCACCCCTCCACTTT.

This clonotype showed up just a few times. CDR3 protein: CASSPLWQGDQETQYF. CDR3 sequence (DNA): TGTGCCAGCAGCCCCCTTTGGCAGGGGGATCAAGAGACCCAGTACTTC. The genes are TRBV3-1 and TRBJ2-5, with 7 bases that match TRBD1. The germline gives CDR1 LGHDT, CDR2 YNNKEL (reference sequence). J gave up 2 bases and V 4 bases, and 10 bases lay outside the gene matches. The CDR3 spans 16 residues.

The sample holds many counts of this clonotype. The CDR3 reads CASGTSPYNEQFF. DNA of the CDR3: TGTGCCAGCGGGACTAGTCCCTACAATGAGCAGTTCTTC. The genes are TRBV6-2 or TRBV6-3 and TRBJ2-1; 8 bases agree with TRBD2. The CDR3 covers 13 residues. Trimming cost V 8 bases and J 2 bases; bases outside gene matches: 2. Germline-derived CDR1 and CDR2 are MNHEY and SVGEGT.

This clonotype was counted many times. The V gene is TRBV10-3, the J gene TRBJ2-7, with D tentatively TRBD2 (6 bases). Germline V gene lookup returns CDR1 ENHRY and CDR2 SYGVKD. The CDR3 runs to 16 residues. V lost 9 bases to trimming and J lost 0 bases, with 21 bases between them. The CDR3 is CAIGGFVPLSSYEQYF. The CDR3 DNA is TGTGCCATAGGAGGGTTCGTCCCCCTGAGCTCCTACGAGCAGTACTTC.

The chain couples TRBV27 to TRBJ1-3; D uncertain. Between the trimmed V and J ends, which lost 5 bases and 0 bases, there was a span of 5 bases. From germline, CDR1 is MNHEY and CDR2 SMNVEV (reference sequence). The CDR3 has 13 residues. The CDR3, as DNA: TGTGCCAGCAGTATGAGCTCTGGAAACACCATATATTTT. It is translated as CASSMSSGNTIYF.

This clonotype was seen more than once but under ten times. The chain has TRBV2 and TRBJ2-7; maybe TRBD1 (6 bases). In germline, CDR1 is SNHLY, CDR2 FYNNEI. Trimming cost V 6 bases and J 0 bases, with 18 bases left between them. The CDR3 is 16 residues long. Here the CDR3 DNA reads TGTGCCAGCAGGGAATCAGGGGTTACCTTCTCCTACGAGCAGTACTTC. It codes for CASRESGVTFSYEQYF.

This clonotype came up a few times. The CDR3 DNA is TGTGCCAGCAGACTTGGGGGGGCCAACTATGGCTACACCTTC. Translation gives CASRLGGANYGYTF. The chain couples TRBV27 to TRBJ1-2; D is perhaps TRBD1 (6 bases). The length of the CDR3 is 14 residues. Looked up from germline, CDR1 is MNHEY and CDR2 is SMNVEV (reference sequence). V was clipped by 6 bases and J by 2 bases, with 13 bases between them.

A few counts support this clonotype. The chain is built from TRBV5-6 and TRBJ2-3; D ambiguous. V lost 1 base and J 5 bases, leaving 11 bases between the germline ends. Germline assignment: CDR1 SGHDT and CDR2 YYEEEE. The CDR3 extends over 14 amino acids. As DNA, the CDR3 is TGTGCCAGCAGCTTGATCACAAGGGAAGATACGCAGTATTTT. Protein: CASSLITREDTQYF.

Ten or more counts support this clonotype. The rearrangement uses TRBV6-2 or TRBV6-3 and TRBJ2-1; D is ambiguous. CDR1 and CDR2 from the germline V gene are MNHEY and SVGEGT. The CDR3 loop spans 12 amino acids. V lost 6 bases and J 6 bases, leaving 9 bases between the germline ends. CDR3 protein: CASSPGLNEQFF. The DNA for the CDR3 is TGTGCCAGCAGCCCAGGCCTCAATGAGCAGTTCTTC.

The chain links TRBV4-3 to TRBJ2-7, with D perhaps matching TRBD1 or TRBD2 (5 bases each). V dropped 0 bases and J dropped 2 bases, with 11 bases sitting between them. CDR3 length: 15 amino acids. The germline V gene encodes CDR1 LGHNA and CDR2 YSLEER. CDR3 nucleotides: TGCGCCAGCAGCCAAGATCGGGACGCTACCTACGAGCAGTACTTC. As protein: CASSQDRDATYEQYF.

J is TRBJ2-7 and V is TRBV9, with TRBD1 identical over 8 bases. CDR3 length equals 12 residues. Losses at the gene ends were 7 bases for V and 3 bases for J; bases not matched to a gene: 3. Germline CDR1 reads SGDLS; CDR2 reads YYNGEE. CDR3 in DNA: TGTGCCAGCTCAGGGGGCGACTACGAGCAGTACTTC. Amino acids: CASSGGDYEQYF.

The J gene is TRBJ2-5, the V gene TRBV20-1; TRBD1 matches 9 bases. The CDR3 covers 13 residues. The V gene end was trimmed by 6 bases and the J gene end by 5 bases; junction bases not matched to a gene: 7. Germline assignment: CDR1 DFQATT and CDR2 SNEGSKA (reference sequence). CDR3 nucleotides: TGCAGTGCGTCGGACAGGGGCGGGGAGACCCAGTACTTC. Translated: CSASDRGGETQYF.

This clonotype was observed many times. The rearrangement joins TRBV20-1 to TRBJ2-2; D is possibly TRBD2 (5 bases). The ends were cut back, 1 base at V and 6 bases at J, with 9 bases in the middle. The CDR3 loop spans 13 amino acids. Germline V CDR1 and CDR2: DFQATT, SNEGSKA (reference sequence). CDR3 sequence (DNA): TGCAGTGCTAGAGTCCGGGATGCCGGGGAGCTGTTTTTT. It translates to CSARVRDAGELFF.

The V call is TRBV29-1, the J call TRBJ2-7; 7 bases map to TRBD1. The germline V gene encodes CDR1 SQVTM and CDR2 ANQGSEA. J was trimmed by 1 base and V by 6 bases; bases with no gene match: 3. The CDR3 length is 12 residues. CDR3 protein: CSVYRGSYEQYF. Here the CDR3 DNA reads TGCAGCGTATACAGGGGATCCTACGAGCAGTACTTC.